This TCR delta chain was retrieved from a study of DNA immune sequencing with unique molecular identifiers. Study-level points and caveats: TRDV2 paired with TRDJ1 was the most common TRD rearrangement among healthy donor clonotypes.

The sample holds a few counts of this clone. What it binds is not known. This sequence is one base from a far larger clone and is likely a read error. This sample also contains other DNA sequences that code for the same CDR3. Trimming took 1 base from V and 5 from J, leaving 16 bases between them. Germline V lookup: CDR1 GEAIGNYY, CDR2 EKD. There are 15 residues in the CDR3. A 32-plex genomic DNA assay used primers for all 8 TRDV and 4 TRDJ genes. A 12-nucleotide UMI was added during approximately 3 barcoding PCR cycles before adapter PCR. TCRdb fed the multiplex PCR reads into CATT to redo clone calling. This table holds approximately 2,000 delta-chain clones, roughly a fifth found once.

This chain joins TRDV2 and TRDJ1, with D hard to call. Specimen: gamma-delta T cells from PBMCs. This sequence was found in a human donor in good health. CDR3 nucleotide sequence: TGTGCCTGTGACACAGCGGGCGGCACGAGGGATAAACTCATCTTT. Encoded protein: CACDTAGGTRDKLIF.